This T cell receptor (beta chain) was retrieved from a study of immune cell composition in non-small cell lung cancer. Overall study context: Histologic subtype was mainly adenocarcinoma or squamous cell carcinoma.

Germline CDR1 SGHRS, CDR2 YFSETQ. The V gene end was trimmed by 3 bases and the J gene end by 7 bases; junction bases not matched to a gene: 8. The CDR3 spans 14 residues. Genomic DNA came from frozen unsorted single-cell suspensions. TCRdb's copy holds only in-frame clones and misses some; the assay was immunoSEQ multiplex PCR. The sample yields about 16,000 clones, roughly 69% seen once. This receptor was identified in a human donor with non-small cell lung cancer. The chain is built from TRBV5-1 and TRBJ2-5; 8 bases fit TRBD2. Sequencing used lung tumor tissue. The DNA for the CDR3 is TGCGCCAGCAGCTCCCCGGGGGGGGCAGGGACCCAGTACTTC. Translating it yields CASSSPGGAGTQYF.